This TCR beta chain came from a study of blood T cell repertoires in COVID-19 (dated by TCRdb to 2019 to 2021). At the level of the whole study: Collaborator samples came from the United States, Italy and Spain and covered acute and convalescent phases of COVID-19. The material from the prospective study consisted of cDNA or gDNA derived from T cells, B-cell-depleted T cells, or PBMCs. The dataset comprised deeply sampled blood TCRbeta repertoires from subjects exposed to, actively infected with, or recovered from COVID-19. The repertoires were released in a freely available public database intended as a resource for research on the immune response to SARS-CoV-2. Samples were obtained from the ongoing ImmuneRACE study (first 160 participants) and from about 1,300 subjects provided by 6 global collaborators. Sample metadata almost always included a de-identified subject ID, COVID-19 status, age in years and sex. HLA class I and class II types, where available, came from metadata supplied by the sample provider rather than from assay-based typing.

The immunoSEQ Assay, a bias-controlled multiplex PCR, was used to amplify TCRbeta CDR3 regions from genomic DNA. Per the authors' processing: The number of nucleated cells in each sample was estimated by amplification of reference gene primers within the assay. Sequence reads were collapsed and filtered to measure the absolute abundance of every unique TCRbeta CDR3 rearrangement. For each sample, productive Simpson clonality was calculated as the square root of Simpson's diversity index across productive rearrangements. TCRdb provides this immuneACCESS table in a form limited to in-frame rearrangements. Some clones are lacking; in checked studies, under half of them reflect an unresolved V gene, and why the rest are absent is not known. Clonal size and the V and J genes are those of that table, whereas D and trimming came from the DNA. In all, the sample holds 200,000 to 300,000 clones, and more than 80% of those were seen once. The top ten clones comprise roughly 3.3% of the sample.

Results the study describes overall, beyond this receptor: The amount of clinical and demographic metadata varied by source and participant and was provided uncurated.

CDR1 and CDR2 are read off the germline V gene (reference sequence) as LNHDA and SQIVND. Inclusive of the bounding cysteine and phenylalanine, the CDR3 is 14 residues long. Only the CDR3 region is kept as DNA, spanning 42 bases read in frame from base 1. Compared with germline, V lacks 5 bases and J lacks 11 bases; bases without a gene match: 6. The collaborating institutions used their own protocols to collect whole blood in K2EDTA tubes. Collaborator samples were shipped for TCRbeta analysis as frozen whole blood, isolated PBMCs, or DNA extracted from either sample type. As to this clone: No cognate antigen has been identified for it. No much larger clone exists at a distance of one base, and base qualities are not known.

Rearrangement joined TRBV19 to TRBJ1-6; the central 10 bases match TRBD1. Sequencing input: peripheral blood. The origin of this receptor is a woman aged 40 to 49 with acute or convalescent COVID-19. The DNA reads TGTGCCAGTAGTCCCGGGACAGGGGAAACACCCCTCCACTTT. Translated, this gives CASSPGTGETPLHF.